Below, 6 T cell receptor beta chains from the same sample are listed, as sequenced in a study of metastatic and nonmetastatic thyroid tumors. Patients had received no treatment of any kind before thyroid surgery. Through MiXCR, TCRdb re-clonotyped the PCR reads. The sample carries 4,000 to 6,000 clones, 25% to 35% recorded once. Input material: adjacent normal tissue. The receptors here all came from a female donor with papillary thyroid cancer or a benign thyroid nodule (not recorded which). Some clones in this sample may be carry-over from other donors' samples.

V usage is TRBV7-2 and J usage is TRBJ2-3; D gene ambiguous. V lost 3 bases and J 4 bases, leaving 8 bases between the germline ends. This CDR3 has 13 amino acids. The germline V gene encodes CDR1 SGHTA and CDR2 FQGNSA. The CDR3 sequence is CASSFERADTQYF. For the CDR3, the DNA is TGTGCCAGCAGCTTCGAGCGCGCAGATACGCAGTATTTT.

To note about this clone: A much more abundant neighbour one base away suggests this may be a read error. V usage is TRBV5-1 and J usage is TRBJ1-6, with 12 nucleotides matching TRBD1. With 3 bases clipped from V and 8 bases from J, the junction kept 6 bases outside the gene matches. The CDR3 runs to 16 residues. Germline assignment: CDR1 SGHRS and CDR2 YFSETQ. This CDR3 reads CASSCGDRGQDSPLHF. The CDR3 DNA reads TGCGCCAGCAGCTGCGGGGACAGGGGGCAGGATTCACCCCTCCACTTT. Supplemented by reference TRBV5-1 and TRBJ1-6, the full variable domain reads KAGVTQTPRYLIKTRGQQVTLSCSPISGHRSVSWYQQTPGQGLQFLFEYFSETQRNKGNFPGRFSGRQFSNSRSEMNVSTLELGDSALYLCASSCGDRGQDSPLHFGNGTRLTVT.

This chain uses TRBV27 with TRBJ2-5; D is uncertain. V was pared by 7 bases and J by 5 bases, with 8 bases between. Germline-derived CDR1 and CDR2 are MNHEY and SMNVEV (reference sequence). This CDR3 has 11 residues. In DNA, the CDR3 is TGTGCCAGCACCCTAGGGGAGACCCAGTACTTC. Protein sequence: CASTLGETQYF.

In regard to this clone: The conserved closing phenylalanine or tryptophan is absent in this CDR3, likely reflecting a read error. V and J are TRBV19 and TRBJ2-7, with no clear D. The CDR3 has 12 amino acids. Per the germline V gene, CDR1 is LNHDA and CDR2 is SQIVND (reference sequence). Written as DNA, the CDR3 is TGTGGCAGTAAAATGAGGTCCCACGAGCAGTACATC. Translation: CGSKMRSHEQYI.

The V and J genes are TRBV5-1 and TRBJ2-3; D is unresolved. The V end was cut by 5 bases, the J end by 0 bases, with 10 bases between. CDR3 length: 14 residues. The V gene's germline CDR1 is SGHRS and CDR2 YFSETQ. CDR3 residues: CASSQVDSTDTQYF. The CDR3, as DNA: TGCGCCAGCAGTCAGGTTGATAGCACAGATACGCAGTATTTT.

This clone is medium-sized in the sample. This chain links TRBV5-1 with TRBJ2-2, with D perhaps being TRBD1 or TRBD2 (5 bases each). Germline V CDR1 and CDR2: SGHRS, YFSETQ. V lost 0 bases, J lost 4 bases, and 13 bases lay in between. There are 16 residues in the CDR3. The CDR3 sequence is CASSLAGGTFTGELFF. The CDR3 DNA reads TGCGCCAGCAGCTTGGCAGGTGGGACCTTCACCGGGGAGCTGTTTTTT.